The rows below give T cell receptor beta chains drawn from one sample of a study of T cells after yellow fever vaccination. A single record per CDR3 protein comes from TCRdb applying MiXCR to the 5' RACE reads. The repertoire holds about 69,000 distinct CDR3 sequences, around 5% seen once, with roughly 2.2% in the top ten. The sequencing here drew on CD4+ T cells sorted from PBMCs, taken less than 16 days after the first yellow fever vaccination. The receptors derive from a man aged 18 to 35 who received the YFV17D yellow fever vaccine. Both conserved end residues are part of each CDR3. The D gene is left open where the match is weak. Clone size is given for some rows only: seen once, a few or many times, or a class if the clone is expanded.

clone_size: many
j_call: TRBJ2-7
d_call: TRBD2
v_call: TRBV4-2
cdr3_nt: TGTGCCAGCAGCCAAGGACTAGCGGGGGCCTACGAGCAGTACTTC
cdr3_aa: CASSQGLAGAYEQYF

clone_size: few
j_call: TRBJ2-7
d_call: TRBD2
v_call: TRBV4-2
cdr3_nt: TGTGCCAGCAGCCAAGACGTCGCTAGCGGGGGCGGCGGGGTGGGGTACGAGCAGTACTTC
cdr3_aa: CASSQDVASGGGGVGYEQYF

clone_size: many
j_call: TRBJ2-3
d_call: TRBD1
v_call: TRBV7-2
cdr3_nt: TGTGCCAGCAGCTTAAGGGGGCACCCAGATACGCAGTATTTT
cdr3_aa: CASSLRGHPDTQYF

clone_size: medium-sized
j_call: TRBJ1-3
d_call: -
v_call: TRBV12-3/TRBV12-4
cdr3_nt: TGTGCCAGCAGTCCGTCGGCGGGTGGAAACACCATATATTTT
cdr3_aa: CASSPSAGGNTIYF

clone_size: many
j_call: TRBJ2-3
d_call: TRBD2
v_call: TRBV11-2
cdr3_nt: TGTGCCAGCAGCTTGTCCCCGGGGGGAGATACGCAGTATTTT
cdr3_aa: CASSLSPGGDTQYF

clone_size: many
j_call: TRBJ2-3
d_call: -
v_call: TRBV5-6
cdr3_nt: TGTGCCAGCAGCTCGTGGGATACGCAGTATTTT
cdr3_aa: CASSSWDTQYF

clone_size: many
j_call: TRBJ2-1
d_call: -
v_call: TRBV5-1
cdr3_nt: TGCGCCAGCAGCTCCTCAGGCACTGAGCAGTTCTTC
cdr3_aa: CASSSSGTEQFF

clone_size: many
j_call: TRBJ1-2
d_call: -
v_call: TRBV7-2
cdr3_nt: TGTGCCAGCAGCCCCCCAAGGAGAGATGGCTACACCTTC
cdr3_aa: CASSPPRRDGYTF

clone_size: many
j_call: TRBJ2-5
d_call: TRBD2
v_call: TRBV20-1
cdr3_nt: TGCAGTGCTGGGCCGGGGGGAACCGAGACCCAGTACTTC
cdr3_aa: CSAGPGGTETQYF

clone_size: many
j_call: TRBJ2-3
d_call: -
v_call: TRBV5-4
cdr3_nt: TGTGCCAGCAGCAGCAGCGATACGCAGTATTTT
cdr3_aa: CASSSSDTQYF

clone_size: many
j_call: TRBJ1-2
d_call: -
v_call: TRBV5-1
cdr3_nt: TGCGCCAGCAGCTTGGTCTCCCCGGGAGTGAGCTACACCTTC
cdr3_aa: CASSLVSPGVSYTF

clone_size: many
j_call: TRBJ2-1
d_call: -
v_call: TRBV12-3/TRBV12-4
cdr3_nt: TGTGCCAGCAGTTTAATTAGTGGGGGGGCAAATGAGCAGTTCTTC
cdr3_aa: CASSLISGGANEQFF

clone_size: many
j_call: TRBJ2-7
d_call: -
v_call: TRBV7-8
cdr3_nt: TGTGCCAGCAGCTTAGAGTTGCGCCACGAGCAGTACTTC
cdr3_aa: CASSLELRHEQYF

clone_size: few
j_call: TRBJ1-2
d_call: TRBD1
v_call: TRBV5-4
cdr3_nt: TGTGCCAGCAGCTATGGACAGGGCGGTATCTATGGCTACACCTTC
cdr3_aa: CASSYGQGGIYGYTF

clone_size: many
j_call: TRBJ2-3
d_call: -
v_call: TRBV5-6
cdr3_nt: TGTGCCAGCAGTTGGACGGGGGCAGATACGCAGTATTTT
cdr3_aa: CASSWTGADTQYF

clone_size: many
j_call: TRBJ1-4
d_call: -
v_call: TRBV15
cdr3_nt: TGTGCCACCAGCGGGCACTCCGGGACTATATTT
cdr3_aa: CATSGHSGTIF

clone_size: few
j_call: TRBJ1-2
d_call: TRBD1
v_call: TRBV12-3/TRBV12-4
cdr3_nt: TGTGCCAGCAGTCTACAGGGGGCAGACTATGGCTACACCTTC
cdr3_aa: CASSLQGADYGYTF

clone_size: many
j_call: TRBJ2-4
d_call: -
v_call: TRBV7-3
cdr3_nt: TGTGCCAGCCATCGAGGACAGTACTTC
cdr3_aa: CASHRGQYF

clone_size: many
j_call: TRBJ1-2
d_call: -
v_call: TRBV2
cdr3_nt: TGTGCCAGCAGTGAGGCAGGATCTGCTGGCTACACCTTC
cdr3_aa: CASSEAGSAGYTF

clone_size: many
j_call: TRBJ1-2
d_call: -
v_call: TRBV5-1
cdr3_nt: TGCGCCAGCAGTGAGGGGATCGACTATGGCTACACCTTC
cdr3_aa: CASSEGIDYGYTF

clone_size: many
j_call: TRBJ2-1
d_call: -
v_call: TRBV12-3/TRBV12-4
cdr3_nt: TGTGCCAGCAGCTGGGGGCAGACCCAGGTCAATGAGCAGTTCTTC
cdr3_aa: CASSWGQTQVNEQFF

clone_size: many
j_call: TRBJ1-2
d_call: -
v_call: TRBV4-2
cdr3_nt: TGTGCCAGCAGCCAAGATGCCGATAACTATGGCTACACCTTC
cdr3_aa: CASSQDADNYGYTF

clone_size: many
j_call: TRBJ1-3
d_call: -
v_call: TRBV6-5
cdr3_nt: TGTGCCAGCAGGACACCCTCTGGAAACACCATATATTTT
cdr3_aa: CASRTPSGNTIYF

clone_size: many
j_call: TRBJ1-1
d_call: -
v_call: TRBV18
cdr3_nt: TGTGCCAGCTCCGGTGGCATGAACACTGAAGCTTTCTTT
cdr3_aa: CASSGGMNTEAFF

clone_size: many
j_call: TRBJ1-6
d_call: TRBD1
v_call: TRBV7-9
cdr3_nt: TGTGCCAGCAGACAGGGGCCGTTGGATTCACCCCTCCACTTT
cdr3_aa: CASRQGPLDSPLHF

clone_size: many
j_call: TRBJ1-5
d_call: -
v_call: TRBV6-2/TRBV6-3
cdr3_nt: TGTGCCAGCAGTTCATGGGCTCGACAGTACAATCAGCCCCAGCATTTT
cdr3_aa: CASSSWARQYNQPQHF

clone_size: -
j_call: TRBJ2-1
d_call: -
v_call: TRBV7-2
cdr3_nt: TGTGCCAGCAGCTTAGCTTGGACTAGGGGGAATGAGCAGTTCTTC
cdr3_aa: CASSLAWTRGNEQFF

clone_size: many
j_call: TRBJ1-2
d_call: TRBD1
v_call: TRBV12-3/TRBV12-4
cdr3_nt: TGTGCCAGCAGTTCCACAGGGGGCAGCTATGGCTACACCTTC
cdr3_aa: CASSSTGGSYGYTF

clone_size: many
j_call: TRBJ2-1
d_call: TRBD2
v_call: TRBV4-2
cdr3_nt: TGTGCCAGCAGCCGAACCCTACTAGCGGGGGGCGGAAGCTCCTACAATGAGCAGTTCTTC
cdr3_aa: CASSRTLLAGGGSSYNEQFF

clone_size: many
j_call: TRBJ1-1
d_call: -
v_call: TRBV4-3
cdr3_nt: TGCGCCAGCAGCCAAGAATTGACAAGCCACCGTGAAGCTTTCTTT
cdr3_aa: CASSQELTSHREAFF

clone_size: many
j_call: TRBJ1-2
d_call: -
v_call: TRBV7-2
cdr3_nt: TGTGCCAGCAGACCTGACAGTAACTATGGCTACACCTTC
cdr3_aa: CASRPDSNYGYTF

clone_size: many
j_call: TRBJ2-3
d_call: -
v_call: TRBV5-1
cdr3_nt: TGCGCCAGCAGCAGACGGGCAGGGGATACAGATACGCAGTATTTT
cdr3_aa: CASSRRAGDTDTQYF

clone_size: many
j_call: TRBJ2-3
d_call: TRBD2
v_call: TRBV7-2
cdr3_nt: TGTGCCAGCAGCTTAAGCGGGGGGACAGATACGCAGTATTTT
cdr3_aa: CASSLSGGTDTQYF

clone_size: many
j_call: TRBJ2-3
d_call: TRBD1
v_call: TRBV7-6
cdr3_nt: TGTGCCAGCAGCTTAGGGGCAGGGGGCAGGAATACGCAGTATTTT
cdr3_aa: CASSLGAGGRNTQYF

clone_size: -
j_call: TRBJ2-5
d_call: -
v_call: TRBV12-5
cdr3_nt: TGTGCTAGTGGTTTGGTACAGGGAGGGGGCTTGGAAGAGACCCAGTACTTC
cdr3_aa: CASGLVQGGGLEETQYF

clone_size: many
j_call: TRBJ2-5
d_call: TRBD2
v_call: TRBV6-2/TRBV6-3
cdr3_nt: TGTGCCAGCAGCCGTCTCGGGCGGGGGACCCAAGAGACCCAGTACTTC
cdr3_aa: CASSRLGRGTQETQYF

clone_size: many
j_call: TRBJ1-5
d_call: -
v_call: TRBV6-1
cdr3_nt: TGTGCCAGCAGTCCCGACGGGGCTGGGAATCAGCCCCAGCATTTT
cdr3_aa: CASSPDGAGNQPQHF

clone_size: many
j_call: TRBJ1-1
d_call: TRBD1
v_call: TRBV5-1
cdr3_nt: TGCGCCAGCAGCTTACAGGGGGGGGACACTGAAGCTTTCTTT
cdr3_aa: CASSLQGGDTEAFF

clone_size: -
j_call: TRBJ1-3
d_call: TRBD1
v_call: TRBV20-1
cdr3_nt: TGCAGTGCTAGTCAGGGGGCGGTGGGGGGAAACACCATATATTTT
cdr3_aa: CSASQGAVGGNTIYF

clone_size: many
j_call: TRBJ2-3
d_call: -
v_call: TRBV4-3
cdr3_nt: TGCGCCAGCAGCCAAGTCCGTACAGATACGCAGTATTTT
cdr3_aa: CASSQVRTDTQYF